This entry is about one T cell receptor (beta chain). This sample was taken from a study of T cell changes during pregnancy in multiple sclerosis. Repertoires were generated with immunoSEQ multiplex PCR, while TCRdb's copy carries only in-frame clones and drops some. The profile shows about 75,000 clones, around 92% of them singletons. CDR3 size: 18 residues. The germline gives CDR1 SGHTA, CDR2 FQGNSA. The V and J ends lost 5 bases and 3 bases, in that order; junction bases with no gene match: 11. Material: peripheral blood, obtained in the first trimester of pregnancy. This receptor was taken from a female donor in good health, enrolled as a control in a pregnancy study. The chain recombines TRBV7-2 with TRBJ2-3, with TRBD2 identical over 13 bases. The CDR3 protein is CASSPYQLAGGATDTQYF. The CDR3 DNA reads TGTGCCAGCAGCCCTTACCAACTAGCGGGAGGGGCAACAGATACGCAGTATTTT.